This T cell receptor beta chain was documented in a study of post-analysis software for immune sequencing data (dated by TCRdb to the mid-2010s). Turning to the overall study: Relapsing-remitting, secondary progressive and progressive-relapsing multiple sclerosis were recorded as disease courses, and subtype annotation was lacking for some patients. Patient repertoires were compared against ten to twelve previously published healthy control repertoires from donors aged roughly 6 to 26 years. A subset of samples was prepared in parallel using single-end sample barcoding, then pooled and co-amplified after Illumina adapter ligation.

To demonstrate the VDJtools post-analysis software, the study profiled TCR beta repertoires from the peripheral blood of about 13 young patients with multiple sclerosis. Multiple sclerosis patients were children and adolescents aged 6 to 15 years. The library was obtained by PCR. The instrument given in TCRdb is Illumina HiSeq 2500. Unique molecular identifiers were incorporated into TCR beta cDNA libraries to reduce PCR and sequencing biases. Roughly 500,000 cDNA molecules were obtained for every 1 to 10 million input T cells, so each molecule roughly corresponded to one T cell. The same protocol used for the earlier healthy control dataset was applied to prepare and sequence the patient libraries. Samples belonging to the same batch were prepared together, multiplexed and sequenced on a shared HiSeq lane. The paper's processing steps were these. MIGEC was used to process the raw barcoded reads, and molecular identifier groups with only a single read were discarded before consensus assembly and CDR3 extraction. Clonotype tables were post-analysed with VDJtools, and diversity was normalized by down-sampling all datasets to the smallest sample size. In repertoire overlap clustering, CDR3 amino acid sequences, but not nucleotide sequences, were matched to correct batch-related cross-sample contamination. The public reads were reanalyzed by TCRdb: fastp trimming at Q25, MiXCR alignment, in-frame beta chains only. Rows are combined by CDR3 protein, so each entry shows the most common genes and DNA. The V and J calls reflect TCRdb's pipeline rather than the authors' work. The sample data list about 260,000 distinct CDR3 sequences, and less than 40% of these were observed just once. The ten biggest clones cover under 5% of the sample.

Many counts were recorded for this clonotype. Its antigen has not been determined. Base qualities are not recorded, but no much larger clone differs from it by a single base. Overall study results and their limits: Significantly lower normalized Chao1 diversity was found in multiple sclerosis patients than in controls, suggesting substantial peripheral T-cell clonal expansion. Direct clustering with F measure showed strong co-clustering of samples prepared in the same batch, prompting a batch-effect correction. The control group was slightly older than the multiple sclerosis patient group.

The sequence was obtained from a girl aged 5 to 17 with multiple sclerosis. The sequenced sample was blood.

The CDR3 corresponds to CASSLDTRGELYGYTF. The DNA sequence follows: TGTGCCAGCAGTCTCGATACCCGCGGGGAACTCTATGGCTACACCTTC. The chain joins TRBV28 to TRBJ1-2, with no reliable assignment of the D segment. Its CDR3 holds 16 amino acids, cysteine through phenylalanine. Solely the CDR3 DNA is kept, with 48 bases framed from the first base. V gives up 5 bases and J gives up 4 bases, and the segment between their germline ends measures 20 bases. The germline V gene provides CDR1 MDHEN and CDR2 SYDVKM.